These 19 T cell receptor beta chains were sequenced from one sample in a study of control samples from healthy donors and cancer patients. Sequencing used immunoSEQ multiplex PCR; TCRdb keeps in-frame clones, though not all of them. Of some 110,000 clones detected, nearly 95% appear once; the ten largest clones hold 2% to 3%. The specimen was blood. Every receptor here comes from a man aged 30-40 years in good health.

On this clone: The limits of the CDR3 on the DNA are not certain, so only TCRdb's listed CDR3 is given. The J gene is TRBJ1-4, the V gene TRBV28. Germline values: CDR1 MDHEN, CDR2 SYDVKM. The CDR3 is 12 residues long, counting both termini. CDR3 sequence reads: CASSSSERVLFF.

The V call is TRBV6-5, the J call TRBJ2-5; 15 bases are shared with TRBD2. The V and J ends lost 6 bases and 5 bases, in that order; junction bases with no gene match: 4. The CDR3 consists of 15 residues. CDR1 is MNHEY, CDR2 SVGAGI, per germline. Written as DNA, the CDR3 is TGTGCCAGCAGCCGGACTAGCGGGGGGGCCGAGACCCAGTACTTC. Translation: CASSRTSGGAETQYF.

In nucleotides, the CDR3 is TGTGCCAGCAAAACCAGCGATAATTCACCCCTCCACTTT. This translates into CASKTSDNSPLHF. The chain uses TRBV6-5 and TRBJ1-6; D not resolved. Germline V gives CDR1 MNHEY, CDR2 SVGAGI. Trimming removed 7 bases at V and 5 bases at J, with 9 bases between. The CDR3 contains 13 residues.

The V gene is TRBV5-1, the J gene TRBJ1-6; D is uncertain. This CDR3 has 15 residues. The V gene lost 2 bases and the J gene lost 0 bases, with 6 bases spanning the gap. The germline CDR1 and CDR2 sequences are SGHRS and YFSETQ. The DNA for the CDR3 is TGCGCCAGCAGCTTAGGGAGCTCCTATAATTCACCCCTCCACTTT. Protein product: CASSLGSSYNSPLHF.

The V gene is TRBV12-3 or TRBV12-4, the J gene TRBJ2-5; D not certain. V was trimmed by 6 bases and J by 4 bases, leaving 12 bases between them. The CDR3 extends over 13 amino acids. In DNA, the CDR3 is TGTGCCAGCAGGCATAAGAGGCGAGAGACCCAGTACTTC. It encodes CASRHKRRETQYF.

The V and J genes are TRBV6-1 and TRBJ2-6, with D hard to call. This CDR3 is built from 18 residues. Per the germline V gene, CDR1 is MNHNS and CDR2 is SASEGT. V dropped 1 base and J dropped 0 bases, with 13 bases sitting between them. As DNA, the CDR3 is TGTGCCAGCAGTGAAGGGGCGCAGCAATTCTCTGGGGCCAACGTCCTGACTTTC. This codes for CASSEGAQQFSGANVLTF.

The chain carries TRBV7-9 and TRBJ1-2; D is undetermined. V was clipped by 5 bases and J by 5 bases, with 18 bases between them. CDR3 length: 15 amino acids. The germline CDR1 and CDR2 sequences are SEHNR and FQNEAQ (reference sequence). DNA for the CDR3: TGTGCCAGCAGCCCCGGAGTCCGGGATCTATATGGCTACACCTTC. This gives the protein CASSPGVRDLYGYTF.

Only one count was recorded for this clone. This chain uses TRBV18 with TRBJ1-1; D is uncertain. Germline CDR1 reads KGHSH; CDR2 reads LQKENI. V lost 2 bases to trimming and J lost 5 bases, with 12 bases between them. The CDR3 is 14 residues long. The CDR3 coding sequence is TGTGCCAGCTCACCAATCGGCGGGGTGACTGAAGCTTTCTTT. Its protein is CASSPIGGVTEAFF.

This chain joins TRBV19 and TRBJ2-1; 10 bases agree with TRBD2. The germline CDR1 and CDR2 sequences are LNHDA and SQIVND (reference sequence). The CDR3 consists of 15 residues. The V segment lost 8 bases and the J segment 4 bases; nucleotides outside the gene matches: 8. The CDR3 spells CASLPSGGSYNEQFF. The CDR3 DNA follows: TGTGCCAGTTTACCTAGCGGGGGCTCTTACAATGAGCAGTTCTTC.

The J gene is TRBJ1-3, the V gene TRBV7-8, with D possibly TRBD1 on 5 matching bases. The CDR3 totals 15 residues. The germline gives CDR1 SGHVS, CDR2 FQNEAQ. With 4 bases removed from V and 0 bases from J, the gap between germline ends came to 10 bases. CDR3 in DNA: TGTGCCAGCAGCTCGGGACGGTACTCTGGAAACACCATATATTTT. Translation gives CASSSGRYSGNTIYF.

The CDR3 DNA is TGTGCCAGTCTTCAACAGGCCCTATCGAATCAGCCCCAGCATTTT. Translated, it gives CASLQQALSNQPQHF. This chain uses TRBV19 with TRBJ1-5; TRBD1 is a possible D gene (5 bases). CDR1 is LNHDA and CDR2 is SQIVND in the germline V gene (reference sequence). V lost 8 bases and J lost 4, with 18 bases in between. This CDR3 comprises 15 residues.

The chain has TRBV5-4 and TRBJ2-7; 8 nucleotides agree with TRBD1. The junction had 3 bases not matched to a gene; V was cut back by 2 bases and J by 2 bases. CDR3 size: 14 residues. Germline loops: CDR1 SGHNT, CDR2 YYREEE (reference sequence). The CDR3 bases are TGTGCCAGCAGCTTCCCGGGACAGGCCTACGAGCAGTACTTC. This sequence encodes CASSFPGQAYEQYF.

The chain links TRBV19 to TRBJ1-2; D call uncertain. This CDR3 is built from 12 residues. Germline assignment: CDR1 LNHDA and CDR2 SQIVND (reference sequence). The V and J ends lost 7 bases and 3 bases respectively, with 9 bases between them. This CDR3 is CASNKEDYGYTF. CDR3 sequence (DNA): TGTGCCAGTAACAAAGAGGACTATGGCTACACCTTC.

This chain links TRBV6-2 or TRBV6-3 with TRBJ2-3, with D perhaps assigned TRBD1 or TRBD2 (5 bases each). This CDR3 region has 14 residues. Germline V gene data show CDR1 as MNHEY and CDR2 as SVGEGT. Between the trimmed V and J ends, which lost 5 bases and 9 bases, there was a span of 18 bases. The CDR3 region has the DNA TGTGCCAGCAGTCCCAACTTGGGAAGGGACACGCAGTATTTT. Translation gives CASSPNLGRDTQYF.

The V call is TRBV18, the J call TRBJ1-6, with TRBD1 matching 8 bases. Germline CDR1 is KGHSH and CDR2 is LQKENI. The CDR3 is 15 residues long. The ends lost 3 bases at V and 9 bases at J; junction bases unmatched: 7. CDR3 DNA: TGTGCCAGCTCACCCAGGACAGGGACCCTTTCACCCCTCCACTTT. Its translation: CASSPRTGTLSPLHF.

The genes are TRBV5-4 and TRBJ1-2, with D tentatively TRBD1 (6 bases). This CDR3 comprises 14 residues. Per the germline V gene, CDR1 is SGHNT and CDR2 is YYREEE (reference sequence). Between the trimmed V and J ends, which lost 1 base and 8 bases, there was a span of 15 bases. The CDR3 spells CASSLTGTPEGYTF. CDR3 sequence (DNA): TGTGCCAGCAGCTTGACAGGGACTCCCGAGGGCTACACCTTC.

The chain is built from TRBV4-2 and TRBJ2-1; 7 bases match TRBD2. CDR3 length: 12 amino acids. The V gene's germline CDR1 is LGHNA and CDR2 YNFKEQ. Unmatched junction bases numbered 6, after V lost 1 base and J lost 15 bases. CDR3 residues: CASSQGTSAPFF. CDR3 coding DNA: TGTGCCAGCAGCCAAGGGACTAGTGCCCCGTTCTTC.

This clone was seen once. The chain is built from TRBV6-4 and TRBJ1-5; D is unclear. Germline V gives CDR1 MRHNA, CDR2 SNTAGT. Trimming removed 2 bases at V and 0 bases at J, with 5 bases between. This CDR3 has 14 residues. The CDR3 reads CASSDSFSNQPQHF. The CDR3 coding sequence is TGTGCCAGCAGTGACAGTTTTAGCAATCAGCCCCAGCATTTT.

V usage is TRBV29-1 and J usage is TRBJ1-1; 9 nucleotides line up with TRBD1. Germline CDR1 and CDR2: SQVTM and ANQGSEA. The CDR3 spans 15 residues. Trimming took 6 bases from V and 1 from J; bases not matched to a gene: 9. The CDR3 loop is CSVLGTGRSNTEAFF. In DNA, the CDR3 is TGCAGCGTGCTCGGGACAGGGAGATCGAACACTGAAGCTTTCTTT.